This TCR beta chain is from a study of shared T cell receptors in the human thymus. The germline CDR1 and CDR2 sequences are MDHEN and SYDVKM. This CDR3 is 13 amino acids long. V lost 8 bases, J lost 8 bases, and 9 bases stayed unmatched. The repertoire was sequenced with immunoSEQ multiplex PCR; TCRdb's copy has only in-frame clones and lacks some. The data show 630,000 or so clones, about 89% seen once. These sequences were also reported in another study, on human thymus T cells. Per that paper: Having surgery to correct congenital heart defects, healthy Finnish infants acted as the donors. Thymus pieces cut out during corrective heart surgery were the tissue that was used. Thymic and blood repertoires appeared to carry a bias in their V and J gene usage. Highly overlapping thymic repertoires among unrelated individuals were reported in related research.

The receptor was derived from a boy younger than two with a congenital heart defect. J is TRBJ1-5 and V is TRBV28, with TRBD1 matching over 7 bases. Material for sequencing was thymocytes. CDR3 in amino acids: CASGRFRGEPQHF. The DNA for the CDR3 is TGTGCCAGCGGGAGATTCAGGGGGGAGCCCCAGCATTTT.